Following are 6 T cell receptor beta chains from one sample sequenced in a study of vaccination effects on CD4 cells after COVID-19. Using immunoSEQ multiplex PCR, the repertoire was profiled, and TCRdb retains in-frame clones only, with some absent. This sample has approximately 38,000 clones, with around two thirds found just once. Cultured cells yielded isolated CD4+ T cells after around 10 days. Everyone in the study got two shots of either the BNT162b2 or mRNA-1273 vaccine. Their antigens are not known. The sample here was CD4+ T cells from PBMCs cultured without peptide, taken after COVID-19 vaccination. The receptors come from a human donor who received a COVID-19 vaccine.

This clone was seen only once. The gene calls are TRBV10-3 and TRBJ1-2; TRBD1 agrees at 7 bases. The germline V gene has CDR1 ENHRY and CDR2 SYGVKD. This CDR3 has 15 amino acids. Trimming removed 5 bases from V and 4 bases from J; junction bases left unmatched: 10. CDR3 in amino acids: CAISYLTGPFYGYTF. The DNA for the CDR3 is TGTGCCATCAGTTATCTGACAGGGCCCTTCTATGGCTACACCTTC.

The chain links TRBV6-5 to TRBJ2-2; D possibly corresponds to TRBD2 (7 bases). This CDR3 region has 14 residues. Germline V gene sequence: CDR1 MNHEY, CDR2 SVGAGI. The V gene lost 6 bases and the J gene lost 0 bases, with 8 bases spanning the gap. The CDR3 loop is CASRGGANTGELFF. The CDR3 DNA sequence: TGTGCCAGCAGAGGGGGGGCGAACACCGGGGAGCTGTTTTTT.

This clone was detected once. The chain has TRBV2 and TRBJ2-1, with D maybe TRBD2 (7 bases). V was trimmed by 7 bases and J by 9 bases, leaving 16 bases between them. The CDR3 has 13 amino acids. The germline CDR1 and CDR2 sequences are SNHLY and FYNNEI. The CDR3: CASIGGVGAEQFF. The CDR3 DNA reads as TGTGCCAGCATTGGGGGGGTGGGGGCTGAGCAGTTCTTC.

This clone came up once. The gene calls are TRBV10-2 and TRBJ2-7; D is unresolved. The length of the CDR3 is 15 residues. Deletions cut 2 bases from V and 2 bases from J, with 13 bases between. Looked up from germline, CDR1 is WSHSY and CDR2 is SAAADI. The DNA of the CDR3 is TGCGCCAGCAGTGAGGAAGTTGGGCTAGCCTACGAGCAGTACTTC. It yields the protein CASSEEVGLAYEQYF.

The rearrangement links TRBV7-2 to TRBJ2-3; D is possibly TRBD2 (5 bases). Trimming took 3 bases from V and 4 from J, leaving 17 bases between them. The length of the CDR3 is 16 residues. CDR1 and CDR2 from the germline V gene are SGHTA and FQGNSA. CDR3 DNA sequence: TGTGCCAGCAGCTTTACGGTAGCTAGCTTAGCAGATACGCAGTATTTT. This sequence encodes CASSFTVASLADTQYF. Full variable domain (outside the CDR3, taken from reference TRBV7-2 and TRBJ2-3): GAGVSQSPSNKVTEKGKDVELRCDPISGHTALYWYRQSLGQGLEFLIYFQGNSAPDKSGLPSDRFSAERTGGSVSTLTIQRTQQEDSAVYLCASSFTVASLADTQYFGPGTRLTVL.

By its share, this clone is medium-sized. The V call is TRBV2, the J call TRBJ1-2, with D tentatively TRBD1 (6 bases). This CDR3 is 13 amino acids long. Trimming took off 6 bases at V and 8 bases at J, with 16 bases between the two ends. From germline, CDR1 is SNHLY and CDR2 FYNNEI. CDR3 loop: CASSSNRALGYTF. Here the CDR3 DNA reads TGTGCCAGCAGCTCCAACAGGGCACTGGGCTACACCTTC.